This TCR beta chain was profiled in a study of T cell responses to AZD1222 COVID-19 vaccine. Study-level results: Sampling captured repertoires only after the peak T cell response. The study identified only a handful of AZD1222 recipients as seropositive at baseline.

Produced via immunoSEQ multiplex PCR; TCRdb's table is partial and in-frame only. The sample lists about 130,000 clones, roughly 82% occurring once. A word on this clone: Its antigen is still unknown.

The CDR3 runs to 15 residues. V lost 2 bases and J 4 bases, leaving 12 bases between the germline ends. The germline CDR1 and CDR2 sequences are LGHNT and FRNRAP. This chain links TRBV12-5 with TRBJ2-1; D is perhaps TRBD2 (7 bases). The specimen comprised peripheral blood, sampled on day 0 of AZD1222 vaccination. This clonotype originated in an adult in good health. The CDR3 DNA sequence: TGTGCTAGTGGTTTGAGGGGGGGGCTGTACAATGAGCAGTTCTTC. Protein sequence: CASGLRGGLYNEQFF.